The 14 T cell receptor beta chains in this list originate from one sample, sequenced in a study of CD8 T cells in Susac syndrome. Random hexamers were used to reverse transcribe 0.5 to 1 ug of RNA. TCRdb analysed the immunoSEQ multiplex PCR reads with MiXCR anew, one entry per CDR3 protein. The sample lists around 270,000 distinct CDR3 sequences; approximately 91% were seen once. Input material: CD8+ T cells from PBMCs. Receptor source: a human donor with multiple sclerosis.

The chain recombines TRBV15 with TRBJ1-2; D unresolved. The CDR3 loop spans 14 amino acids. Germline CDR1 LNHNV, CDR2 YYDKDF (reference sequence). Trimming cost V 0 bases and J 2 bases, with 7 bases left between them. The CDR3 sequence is CATSRDLENYGYTF. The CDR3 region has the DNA TGTGCCACCAGCAGAGATCTGGAGAACTATGGCTACACCTTC.

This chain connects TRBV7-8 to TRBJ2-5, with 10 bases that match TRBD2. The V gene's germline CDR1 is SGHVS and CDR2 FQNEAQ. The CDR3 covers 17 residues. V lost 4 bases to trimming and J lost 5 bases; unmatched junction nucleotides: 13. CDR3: CASSSGTSVPLGETQYF. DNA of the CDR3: TGTGCCAGCAGCTCCGGGACTAGCGTACCCCTTGGGGAGACCCAGTACTTC.

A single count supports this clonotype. CDR3 in amino acids: CATSDLQGSAQQFF. In nucleotides, the CDR3 is TGTGCCACCAGTGATTTGCAGGGATCGGCGCAACAGTTCTTC. The chain has TRBV24-1 and TRBJ2-1, with D possibly being TRBD1 (5 bases). The V end lost 0 bases, the J end lost 13 bases, and 15 bases lay between the germline ends. This CDR3 contains 14 residues. Germline lookup yields CDR1 KGHDR and CDR2 SFDVKD.

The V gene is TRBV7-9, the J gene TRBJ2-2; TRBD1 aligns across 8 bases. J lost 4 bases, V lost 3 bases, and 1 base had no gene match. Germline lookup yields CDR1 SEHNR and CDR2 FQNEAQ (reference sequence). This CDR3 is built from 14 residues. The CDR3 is CASSLGQATGELFF. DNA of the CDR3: TGTGCCAGCAGCTTGGGACAGGCCACCGGGGAGCTGTTTTTT.

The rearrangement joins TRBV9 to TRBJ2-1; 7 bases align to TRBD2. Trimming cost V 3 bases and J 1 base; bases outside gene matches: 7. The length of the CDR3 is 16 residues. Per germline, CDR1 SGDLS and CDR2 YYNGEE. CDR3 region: CASSAALAVSYNEQFF. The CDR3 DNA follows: TGTGCCAGCAGCGCTGCTCTAGCGGTTTCCTACAATGAGCAGTTCTTC.

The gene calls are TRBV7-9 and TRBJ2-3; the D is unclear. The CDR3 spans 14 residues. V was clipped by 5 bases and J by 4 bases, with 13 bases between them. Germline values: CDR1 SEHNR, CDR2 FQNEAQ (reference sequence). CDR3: CASSRNNGADTQYF. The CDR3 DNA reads TGTGCCAGCAGCCGGAACAATGGGGCAGATACGCAGTATTTT.

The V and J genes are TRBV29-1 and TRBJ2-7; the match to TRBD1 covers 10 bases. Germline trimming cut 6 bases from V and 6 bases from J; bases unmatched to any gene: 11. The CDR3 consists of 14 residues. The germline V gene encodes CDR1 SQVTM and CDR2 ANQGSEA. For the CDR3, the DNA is TGCAGCGTCTCCTCGACAGGGGGCTATGGCGAGCAGTACTTC. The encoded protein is CSVSSTGGYGEQYF.

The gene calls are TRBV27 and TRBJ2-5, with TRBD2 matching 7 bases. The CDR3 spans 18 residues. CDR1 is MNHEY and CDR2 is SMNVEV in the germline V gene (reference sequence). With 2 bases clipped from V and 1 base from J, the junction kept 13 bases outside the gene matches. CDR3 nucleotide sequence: TGTGCCAGCAGTTTACATAGTTCGAGTCTAGCGGTCCAAGAGACCCAGTACTTC. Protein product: CASSLHSSSLAVQETQYF.

The CDR3 protein is CASSPRVTGGEQYF. Here the CDR3 DNA reads TGTGCCAGCAGCCCCAGGGTCACCGGGGGCGAGCAGTACTTC. V and J are TRBV7-3 and TRBJ2-7; D perhaps matches TRBD2 (6 bases). Trimming stripped 5 bases from V and 6 bases from J, with 17 bases between. The CDR3 spans 14 residues. Germline V gene sequence: CDR1 SGHTA, CDR2 FQGTGA.

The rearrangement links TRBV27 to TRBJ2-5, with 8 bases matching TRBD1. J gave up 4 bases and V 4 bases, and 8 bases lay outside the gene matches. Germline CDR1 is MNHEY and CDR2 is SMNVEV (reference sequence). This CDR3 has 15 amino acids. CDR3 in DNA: TGTGCCAGCAGTTCGACAGGGGTTGAAGGAGAGACCCAGTACTTC. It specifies CASSSTGVEGETQYF.

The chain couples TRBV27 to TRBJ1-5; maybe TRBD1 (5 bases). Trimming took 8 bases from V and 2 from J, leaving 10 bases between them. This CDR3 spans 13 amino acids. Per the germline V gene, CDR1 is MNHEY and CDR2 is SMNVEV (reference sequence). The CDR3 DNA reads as TGTGCCAGCGGCCTCAGGGGCAATCAGCCCCAGCATTTT. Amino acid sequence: CASGLRGNQPQHF.

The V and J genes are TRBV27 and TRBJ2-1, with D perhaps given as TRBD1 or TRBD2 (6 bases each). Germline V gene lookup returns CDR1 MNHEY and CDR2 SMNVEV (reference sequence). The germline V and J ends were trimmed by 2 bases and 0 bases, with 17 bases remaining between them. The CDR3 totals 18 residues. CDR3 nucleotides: TGTGCCAGCAGTTTACTCGGGTTCGGGGGCGTCTCCTACAATGAGCAGTTCTTC. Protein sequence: CASSLLGFGGVSYNEQFF.

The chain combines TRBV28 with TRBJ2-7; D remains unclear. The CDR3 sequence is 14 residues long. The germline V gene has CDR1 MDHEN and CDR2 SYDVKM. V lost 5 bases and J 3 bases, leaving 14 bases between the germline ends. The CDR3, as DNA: TGTGCCAGCAGTCTCCCCCCCACCAACTACGAGCAGTACTTC. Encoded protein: CASSLPPTNYEQYF.

As DNA, the CDR3 is TGTGCCAGCAGCCCTCTAGCGGGAGGGACCTCCTACGAGCAGTACTTC. The encoded protein is CASSPLAGGTSYEQYF. The chain combines TRBV27 with TRBJ2-7, with 12 bases matching TRBD2. The germline V gene encodes CDR1 MNHEY and CDR2 SMNVEV (reference sequence). With V trimmed by 6 bases and J by 0 bases, 6 bases remained unmatched. This CDR3 is 16 amino acids long.